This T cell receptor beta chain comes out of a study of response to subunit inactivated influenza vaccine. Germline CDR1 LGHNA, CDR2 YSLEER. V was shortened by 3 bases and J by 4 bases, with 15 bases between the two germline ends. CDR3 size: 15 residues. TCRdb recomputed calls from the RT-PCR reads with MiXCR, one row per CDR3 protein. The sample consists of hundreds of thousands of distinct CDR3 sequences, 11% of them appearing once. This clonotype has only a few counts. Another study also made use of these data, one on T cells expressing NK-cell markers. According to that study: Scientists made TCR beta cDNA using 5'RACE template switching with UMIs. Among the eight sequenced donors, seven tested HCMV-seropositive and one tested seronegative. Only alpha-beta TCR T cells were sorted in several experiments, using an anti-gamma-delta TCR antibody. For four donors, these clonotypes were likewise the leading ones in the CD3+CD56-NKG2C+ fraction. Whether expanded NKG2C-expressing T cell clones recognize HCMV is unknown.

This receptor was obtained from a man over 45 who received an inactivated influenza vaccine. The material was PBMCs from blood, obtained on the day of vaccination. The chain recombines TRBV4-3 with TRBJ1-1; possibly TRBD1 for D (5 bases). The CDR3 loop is CASSQEVGGGTEAFF. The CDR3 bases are TGCGCCAGCAGCCAGGAAGTAGGTGGGGGCACTGAAGCTTTCTTT.